This TCR beta chain was retrieved from a study of CD8+ T cells in alopecia areata. Germline V gene sequence: CDR1 SQVTM, CDR2 ANQGSEA. The CDR3 length is 16 residues. Trimming shortened V by 5 bases and J by 0 bases, and 18 bases separated the two germline ends. TCR sequencing used cDNA made by reverse transcription of extracted RNA. Measured with immunoSEQ multiplex PCR; TCRdb has only the in-frame clones, and not every one. The table includes around 190,000 clones, 45% to 70% detected once. General study results and limits: Compared with normal scalp, lesional scalp had higher clonality and more expanded CD8+ clones.

On this clone itself: Antigen: not known.

The sequencing sample was made of CD8+ T cells sorted from blood. This TCR was sampled from a human donor in good health. The chain is built from TRBV29-1 and TRBJ2-3; a weak D match, TRBD1 (5 bases). The CDR3 loop reads CSVSPPATDSTDTQYF. The CDR3 nucleotides read TGCAGCGTTTCCCCCCCCGCGACAGATAGCACAGATACGCAGTATTTT.